The 20 T cell receptor beta chains reported below all come from one sample, sequenced in a study of blood T cell repertoires in COVID-19. Using immunoSEQ multiplex PCR, the repertoire was profiled, and TCRdb retains in-frame clones only, with some absent. The data show 370,000 or so clones, roughly 80% seen once. What was sequenced was peripheral blood. All receptors derive from a human donor with acute or convalescent COVID-19. The donor label of this sample is uncertain.

The rearrangement joins TRBV19 to TRBJ2-3; 11 nucleotides agree with TRBD2. The CDR3 sequence is 19 residues long. CDR1 LNHDA and CDR2 SQIVND come from the germline V gene (reference sequence). V shed 5 bases, J shed 1 base, and the junction held 14 bases outside the gene matches. The CDR3 bases are TGTGCCAGTAGTGGCCGGCCGGGACTAGCGGACCCAGGCACAGATACGCAGTATTTT. Protein: CASSGRPGLADPGTDTQYF.

J is TRBJ1-2 and V is TRBV5-6; D is unclear. The V and J ends lost 0 bases and 4 bases respectively, with 7 bases between them. CDR1 is SGHDT, CDR2 YYEEEE, per germline. The CDR3 runs to 13 residues. This CDR3 reads CASSLGTPYGYTF. CDR3 nucleotide sequence: TGTGCCAGCAGCTTGGGGACTCCCTATGGCTACACCTTC.

In nucleotides, the CDR3 is TGTGCCTGGAGATGGACAGGGGAAGCTTTCTTT. This encodes CAWRWTGEAFF. The chain combines TRBV30 with TRBJ1-1; 8 bases align to TRBD1. Germline assignment: CDR1 GTSNPN and CDR2 SVGIG (reference sequence). The trim removed 3 bases at V and 8 bases at J, leaving 2 bases unmatched. CDR3 size: 11 residues. The variable domain in full, with the rest retrieved from reference TRBV30 and TRBJ1-1, is SQTIHQWPATLVQPVGSPLSLECTVEGTSNPNLYWYRQAAGRGLQLLFYSVGIGQISSEVPQNLSASRPQDRQFILSSKKLLLSDSGFYLCAWRWTGEAFFGQGTRLTVV.

The chain couples TRBV28 to TRBJ1-3; D perhaps matches TRBD1 (5 bases). V was shortened by 3 bases and J by 1 base, with 10 bases between the two germline ends. The CDR3 is made up of 15 amino acids. Looked up from germline, CDR1 is MDHEN and CDR2 is SYDVKM. CDR3 loop: CASSLGGTSGNTIYF. The CDR3 DNA is TGTGCCAGCAGTTTGGGGGGGACTTCTGGAAACACCATATATTTT.

This clone came up once. The genes are TRBV10-3 and TRBJ2-7, with 7 bases lining up with TRBD1. V trimming: 2 bases; J trimming: 3 bases; junction bases outside the gene matches: 10. The V gene's germline CDR1 is ENHRY and CDR2 SYGVKD. The CDR3 sequence is 16 residues long. The CDR3 loop is CAISEPGTAQSYEQYF. CDR3 DNA: TGTGCCATCAGTGAGCCTGGGACAGCCCAGAGCTACGAGCAGTACTTC.

The gene calls are TRBV18 and TRBJ1-1; D remains ambiguous. CDR3 size: 15 residues. Germline CDR1 KGHSH, CDR2 LQKENI. Trimming shortened V by 5 bases and J by 3 bases, and 16 bases separated the two germline ends. The CDR3 loop is CASSSLPGLDTEAFF. The CDR3 bases are TGTGCCAGCTCATCCCTTCCGGGTTTGGACACTGAAGCTTTCTTT.

The chain carries TRBV5-1 and TRBJ1-1; D is ambiguous. Germline CDR1 is SGHRS and CDR2 is YFSETQ. The CDR3 length is 13 residues. V lost 3 bases to trimming and J lost 4 bases, with 10 bases between them. This CDR3 is CASSSAEGTEAFF. The CDR3 region has the DNA TGCGCCAGCAGCTCGGCAGAGGGCACTGAAGCTTTCTTT.

This chain connects TRBV11-2 to TRBJ2-2; TRBD1 matches 12 bases. Trimming took 5 bases from V and 4 from J; bases not matched to a gene: 11. The length of the CDR3 is 18 residues. From germline, CDR1 is SGHAT and CDR2 FQNNGV. The CDR3 here is CASSLRDRGRFPTGELFF. CDR3 bases: TGTGCCAGCAGCCTTAGGGACAGGGGGCGGTTCCCCACCGGGGAGCTGTTTTTT.

This clone appeared many times. The chain is built from TRBV2 and TRBJ1-3; D is uncertain. Trimming took off 5 bases at V and 5 bases at J, with 10 bases between the two ends. CDR1 is SNHLY and CDR2 is FYNNEI in the germline V gene. The CDR3 length is 13 residues. CDR3 loop: CASSQQSRNTIYF. The CDR3 nucleotides are TGTGCCAGCAGTCAACAGAGTAGAAACACCATATATTTT.

The rearrangement joins TRBV5-4 to TRBJ1-4; TRBD1 is a possible D gene (5 bases). This CDR3 spans 14 amino acids. V lost 0 bases to trimming and J lost 7 bases, with 10 bases between them. Germline V gene sequence: CDR1 SGHNT, CDR2 YYREEE (reference sequence). This CDR3 reads CASSLDGGVEKLFF. In DNA, the CDR3 is TGTGCCAGCAGCTTGGACGGAGGGGTTGAAAAACTGTTTTTT.

This chain uses TRBV19 with TRBJ1-2; D gene unclear. CDR1 is LNHDA and CDR2 is SQIVND in the germline V gene (reference sequence). V lost 1 base, J lost 4 bases, and 10 bases lay in between. The CDR3 spans 14 residues. Here the CDR3 reads CASSIALEGYGYTF. The CDR3, as DNA: TGTGCCAGTAGTATAGCGTTGGAGGGCTATGGCTACACCTTC.

The count of this clone is one. DNA for the CDR3: TGTGCCACCAGCCCTGGGAGGTCTGGAAACACCATATATTTT. Translation gives CATSPGRSGNTIYF. This chain connects TRBV15 to TRBJ1-3; D is ambiguous. Trimming left V 5 bases short and J 1 base short, with 9 bases between. The germline V gene encodes CDR1 LNHNV and CDR2 YYDKDF (reference sequence). The CDR3 consists of 14 residues. Full variable domain (missing parts from reference TRBV15 and TRBJ1-3): DAMVIQNPRYQVTQFGKPVTLSCSQTLNHNVMYWYQQKSSQAPKLLFHYYDKDFNNEADTPDNFQSRRPNTSFCFLDIRSPGLGDTAMYLCATSPGRSGNTIYFGEGSWLTVV.

The chain uses TRBV7-9 and TRBJ2-1; D perhaps matches TRBD1 (5 bases). CDR3 length: 13 amino acids. Trimming removed 2 bases from V and 10 bases from J, with 12 bases in between. Looked up from germline, CDR1 is SEHNR and CDR2 is FQNEAQ (reference sequence). CDR3 DNA sequence: TGTGCCAGCAGCTTATACGCGCAGGGCGAGCAGTTCTTC. Protein: CASSLYAQGEQFF.

The rearrangement joins TRBV15 to TRBJ2-1, with a tentative D call TRBD2 (6 bases). V lost 6 bases and J 0 bases, leaving 9 bases between the germline ends. The germline V gene has CDR1 LNHNV and CDR2 YYDKDF (reference sequence). The CDR3 is 14 amino acids. CDR3 bases: TGTGCCACCAGTCTCGGGAGCTCCTACAATGAGCAGTTCTTC. This codes for CATSLGSSYNEQFF.

The rearrangement links TRBV15 to TRBJ1-4, with D possibly TRBD1 on 5 matching bases. Trimming removed 3 bases from V and 5 bases from J, with 13 bases in between. There are 15 residues in the CDR3. The V gene's germline CDR1 is LNHNV and CDR2 YYDKDF (reference sequence). The CDR3 bases are TGTGCCACCAGCAGGGGGGGGACGGGGAATGAAAAACTGTTTTTT. Its translation: CATSRGGTGNEKLFF.

The chain links TRBV19 to TRBJ1-2; 7 bases match TRBD1. The CDR3 spans 15 residues. Losses at the gene ends were 3 bases for V and 4 bases for J; bases not matched to a gene: 8. Germline CDR1 reads LNHDA; CDR2 reads SQIVND (reference sequence). The CDR3 loop reads CASSISGDSVYGYTF. Written as DNA, the CDR3 is TGTGCCAGTAGTATCTCAGGGGACAGCGTCTATGGCTACACCTTC.

The rearrangement joins TRBV6-4 to TRBJ2-1, with D possibly being TRBD2 (6 bases). The germline CDR1 and CDR2 sequences are MRHNA and SNTAGT. This CDR3 has 15 residues. The ends were cut back, 1 base at V and 10 bases at J, with 17 bases in the middle. CDR3 amino acids: CASSDFQYGGTEQFF. CDR3 bases: TGTGCCAGCAGTGACTTTCAATATGGCGGGACCGAGCAGTTCTTC.

There are a few counts of this clone. The chain couples TRBV3-1 (or the pseudogene TRBV3-2) to TRBJ2-7; weak D call: TRBD2 (5 bases). The V end lost 8 bases, the J end lost 4 bases, and 9 bases lay between the germline ends. This CDR3 has 11 amino acids. Germline V gene sequence: CDR1 LGHDT, CDR2 YNNKEL (reference sequence). For the CDR3, the DNA is TGTGCCAGCGAGGGTAGATACGAGCAGTACTTC. Its translation: CASEGRYEQYF.

This chain uses TRBV2 with TRBJ2-2; 7 nucleotides agree with TRBD2. This CDR3 is 17 amino acids long. CDR1 and CDR2 from the germline V gene are SNHLY and FYNNEI. The trim removed 8 bases at V and 5 bases at J, leaving 17 bases unmatched. CDR3 nucleotide sequence: TGTGCCAGCCTTCTGACTAGCATACCCCGGGGGACCGGGGAGCTGTTTTTT. This sequence encodes CASLLTSIPRGTGELFF.

The J gene is TRBJ1-6, the V gene TRBV28, with TRBD1 matching over 7 bases. V trimming: 8 bases; J trimming: 7 bases; junction bases outside the gene matches: 11. CDR1 and CDR2 from the germline V gene are MDHEN and SYDVKM. The CDR3 runs 15 residues. CDR3: CASVRRQGENSPLHF. CDR3 in DNA: TGTGCCAGCGTAAGAAGGCAGGGGGAGAATTCACCCCTCCACTTT.